This TCR beta chain is from a study of cytomegalovirus exposure and HLA in healthy donors. Study-wide results and limits: Roughly even sequencing depth across donors was the assumption behind the presence/absence analyses. Many donors carried some public TCRs, although rarity characterized most TCR sequences.

13 Jbeta primers and 60 Vbeta primers were used for the PCR. Here immunoSEQ multiplex PCR was the method, and the copy in TCRdb shows in-frame clones only, minus some. Of 150,000 or so clones in the sample, around 84% were seen once. Turning to this clone: What it recognizes is unknown.

The CDR3 sequence is 13 residues long. Germline loops: CDR1 SGHRS, CDR2 YFSETQ. V lost 2 bases to trimming and J lost 4 bases, with 9 bases between them. Sample: PBMCs. The sequence came from a man between 18 and 29 years old in good health and CMV-seronegative. The chain joins TRBV5-1 to TRBJ2-5, with D possibly being TRBD2 (7 bases). This CDR3 reads CASSFGGRETQYF. The CDR3 DNA sequence: TGCGCCAGCAGCTTCGGGGGGCGAGAGACCCAGTACTTC.